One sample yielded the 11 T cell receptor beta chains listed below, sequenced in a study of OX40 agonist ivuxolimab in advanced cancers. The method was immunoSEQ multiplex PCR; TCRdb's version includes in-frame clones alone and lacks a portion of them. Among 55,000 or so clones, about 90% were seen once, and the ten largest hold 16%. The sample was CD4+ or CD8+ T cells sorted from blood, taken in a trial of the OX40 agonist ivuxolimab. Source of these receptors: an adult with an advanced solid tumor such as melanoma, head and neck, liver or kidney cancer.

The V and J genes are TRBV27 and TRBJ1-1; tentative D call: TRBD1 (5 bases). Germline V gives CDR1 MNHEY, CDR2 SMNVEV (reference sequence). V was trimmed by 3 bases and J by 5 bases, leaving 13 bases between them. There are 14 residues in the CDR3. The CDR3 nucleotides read TGTGCCAGCAGTTTTCGACAGAGAGTGACTGAAGCTTTCTTT. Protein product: CASSFRQRVTEAFF.

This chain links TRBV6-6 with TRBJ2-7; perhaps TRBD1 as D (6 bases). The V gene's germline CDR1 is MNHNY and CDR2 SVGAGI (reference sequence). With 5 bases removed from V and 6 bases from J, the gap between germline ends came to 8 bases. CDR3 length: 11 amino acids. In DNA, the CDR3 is TGTGCCAGCAGTAACAGGGTCGAGCAGTACTTC. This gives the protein CASSNRVEQYF.

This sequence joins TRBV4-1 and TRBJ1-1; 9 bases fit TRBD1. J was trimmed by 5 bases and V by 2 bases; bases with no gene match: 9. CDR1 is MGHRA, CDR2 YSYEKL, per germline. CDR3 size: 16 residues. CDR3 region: CASSQPGQGRWTEAFF. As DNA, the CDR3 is TGCGCCAGCAGCCAACCAGGACAGGGGAGGTGGACTGAAGCTTTCTTT.

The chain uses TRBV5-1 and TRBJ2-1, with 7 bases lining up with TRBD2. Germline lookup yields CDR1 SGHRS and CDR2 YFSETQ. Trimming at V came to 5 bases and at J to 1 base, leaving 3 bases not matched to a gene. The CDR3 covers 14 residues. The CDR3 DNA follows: TGCGCCAGCAGAAGGACTAGTTCCTACAATGAGCAGTTCTTC. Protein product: CASRRTSSYNEQFF.

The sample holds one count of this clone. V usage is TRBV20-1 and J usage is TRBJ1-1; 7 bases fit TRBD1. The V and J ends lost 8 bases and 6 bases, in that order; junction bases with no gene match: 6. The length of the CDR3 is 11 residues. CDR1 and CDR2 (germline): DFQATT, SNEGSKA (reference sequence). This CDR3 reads CSTNTGAEAFF. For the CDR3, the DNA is TGCAGTACAAATACAGGGGCTGAAGCTTTCTTT.

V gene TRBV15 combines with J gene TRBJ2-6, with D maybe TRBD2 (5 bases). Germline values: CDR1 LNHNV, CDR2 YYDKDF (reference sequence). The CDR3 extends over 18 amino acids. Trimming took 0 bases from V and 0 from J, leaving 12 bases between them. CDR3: CATSREGRTPSGANVLTF. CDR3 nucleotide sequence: TGTGCCACCAGCAGAGAGGGCAGGACTCCCTCTGGGGCCAACGTCCTGACTTTC.

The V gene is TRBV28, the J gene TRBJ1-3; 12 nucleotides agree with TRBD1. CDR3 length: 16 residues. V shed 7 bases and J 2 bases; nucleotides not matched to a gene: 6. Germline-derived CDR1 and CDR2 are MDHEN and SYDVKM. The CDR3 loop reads CASTPGQGAPGNTIYF. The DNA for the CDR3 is TGTGCCAGCACCCCGGGACAGGGGGCGCCTGGAAACACCATATATTTT.

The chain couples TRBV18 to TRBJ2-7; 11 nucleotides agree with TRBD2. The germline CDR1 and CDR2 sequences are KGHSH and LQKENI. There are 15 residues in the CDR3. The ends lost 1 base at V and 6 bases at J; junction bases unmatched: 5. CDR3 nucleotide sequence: TGTGCCAGCTCACCACTCGGCCTAGCGGGAGGCGAGCAGTACTTC. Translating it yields CASSPLGLAGGEQYF.

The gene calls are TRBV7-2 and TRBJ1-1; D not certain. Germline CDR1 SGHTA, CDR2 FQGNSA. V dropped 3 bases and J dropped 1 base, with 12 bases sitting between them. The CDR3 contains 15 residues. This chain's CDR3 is CASSFGSGSNTEAFF. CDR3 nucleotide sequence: TGTGCCAGCAGCTTCGGAAGCGGATCGAACACTGAAGCTTTCTTT.

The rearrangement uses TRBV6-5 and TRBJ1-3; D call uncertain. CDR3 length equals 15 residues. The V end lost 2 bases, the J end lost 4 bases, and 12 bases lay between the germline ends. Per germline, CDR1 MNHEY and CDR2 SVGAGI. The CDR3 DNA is TGTGCCAGCAGTTACGGAAGGACCGCAGGAAACACCATATATTTT. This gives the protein CASSYGRTAGNTIYF.

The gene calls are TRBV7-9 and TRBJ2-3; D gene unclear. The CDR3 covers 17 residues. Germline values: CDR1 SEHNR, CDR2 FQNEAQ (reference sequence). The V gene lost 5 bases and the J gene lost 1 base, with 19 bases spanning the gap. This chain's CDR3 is CASSRRSSVIGTDTQYF. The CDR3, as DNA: TGTGCCAGCAGCCGCCGGAGTTCCGTGATCGGCACAGATACGCAGTATTTT.